A single sample gave rise to the 10 T cell receptor beta chains below, sequenced in a study of cytomegalovirus exposure and HLA in healthy donors. Vbeta (60) and Jbeta (13) primers were used in the PCR. Some clones are missing from TCRdb's copy, which holds only in-frame ones; the method was immunoSEQ multiplex PCR. The sample holds around 120,000 clones; roughly two thirds are singletons and the top ten take 1.6%. The specimen sequenced was PBMCs. These receptors were taken from a man younger than 45 in good health and CMV-seropositive.

The J gene is TRBJ2-3, the V gene TRBV21-1; the table gives TRBD1 as D, unverified against the DNA. TRBV21-1 represents a pseudogene. The CDR3 is made up of 18 amino acids. CDR3 amino acids: CASTQGDRTGWFTDTQYF. The CDR3 region has the DNA TGTGCCAGCACCCAAGGGGACAGGACAGGGTGGTTCACAGATACGCAGTATTTT.

The chain recombines TRBV7-2 with TRBJ2-4; possible D gene TRBD2, 6 bases. Deletions cut 6 bases from V and 8 bases from J, with 20 bases between. The germline V gene has CDR1 SGHTA and CDR2 FQGNSA. The CDR3 length is 15 residues. CDR3 coding DNA: TGTGCCAGCAGTCTAGCGACAGCAGGGTGGGACATTCAGTACTTC. Residues: CASSLATAGWDIQYF.

This clone was recorded once. The chain has TRBV4-3 and TRBJ2-6, with 9 bases that match TRBD1. Germline V gene lookup returns CDR1 LGHNA and CDR2 YSLEER. V lost 1 base to trimming and J lost 0 bases; unmatched junction nucleotides: 4. CDR3 length: 18 amino acids. The DNA for the CDR3 is TGCGCCAGCAGCCAAGGGGGACAGGGTACCTCTGGGGCCAACGTCCTGACTTTC. It translates to CASSQGGQGTSGANVLTF.

The V call is TRBV28, the J call TRBJ1-5; TRBD1 aligns across 11 bases. V lost 6 bases and J lost 9; bases outside the gene matches: 13. The CDR3 contains 16 residues. Germline CDR1 is MDHEN and CDR2 is SYDVKM. Here the CDR3 reads CASRTTGTGGSGPQHF. The CDR3 bases are TGTGCCAGCAGGACAACCGGGACAGGGGGTTCTGGGCCCCAGCATTTT.

The V gene is TRBV7-8, the J gene TRBJ2-7; D is undetermined. With 1 base removed from V and 0 bases from J, the gap between germline ends came to 7 bases. Germline CDR1 is SGHVS and CDR2 is FQNEAQ. CDR3 length: 14 residues. CDR3 region: CASSLVVISYEQYF. The CDR3 DNA sequence: TGTGCCAGCAGCTTAGTAGTCATCTCCTACGAGCAGTACTTC.

The chain combines TRBV29-1 with TRBJ2-5; 10 bases line up with TRBD2. TRBJ2-7 matches the DNA end more closely, so the J call is doubtful. Germline V lookup: CDR1 SQVTM, CDR2 ANQGSEA. The CDR3 covers 14 residues. In DNA form, the CDR3 reads TGCAGCGTTCGAGCGGGAGGGGGATCCTACGAGCAGTACTTC. Translating gives CSVRAGGGSYEQYF.

This chain links TRBV29-1 with TRBJ1-2, with unresolved D. Germline CDR1 and CDR2: SQVTM and ANQGSEA. V lost 4 bases and J lost 6, with 12 bases in between. The CDR3 extends over 12 amino acids. CDR3 DNA sequence: TGCAGCGTTGCGAATTTGCGTGATGGCTACACCTTC. Protein: CSVANLRDGYTF.

The chain combines TRBV4-3 with TRBJ1-2; D may be TRBD1 (6 bases). The V and J ends lost 0 bases and 2 bases respectively, with 19 bases between them. This CDR3 is built from 18 residues. Germline V gene sequence: CDR1 LGHNA, CDR2 YSLEER. CDR3 in amino acids: CASSQEGALPGANYGYTF. The CDR3 nucleotides read TGCGCCAGCAGCCAAGAAGGCGCCCTACCAGGGGCGAACTATGGCTACACCTTC.

J is TRBJ1-2 and V is TRBV10-3, with D perhaps TRBD1 (6 bases). The CDR3 totals 12 residues. Germline V gene lookup returns CDR1 ENHRY and CDR2 SYGVKD. Trimming removed 7 bases at V and 4 bases at J, with 10 bases between. CDR3 nucleotide sequence: TGTGCCATCAATGGACAGTCCTATGGCTACACCTTC. Its translation: CAINGQSYGYTF.

The chain joins TRBV4-3 to TRBJ1-4; D remains unclear. From germline, CDR1 is LGHNA and CDR2 YSLEER. The V end lost 0 bases, the J end lost 5 bases, and 4 bases lay between the germline ends. The CDR3 runs to 13 residues. The CDR3 DNA is TGCGCCAGCAGCCAAGACAGGAATGAAAAACTGTTTTTT. Protein: CASSQDRNEKLFF.